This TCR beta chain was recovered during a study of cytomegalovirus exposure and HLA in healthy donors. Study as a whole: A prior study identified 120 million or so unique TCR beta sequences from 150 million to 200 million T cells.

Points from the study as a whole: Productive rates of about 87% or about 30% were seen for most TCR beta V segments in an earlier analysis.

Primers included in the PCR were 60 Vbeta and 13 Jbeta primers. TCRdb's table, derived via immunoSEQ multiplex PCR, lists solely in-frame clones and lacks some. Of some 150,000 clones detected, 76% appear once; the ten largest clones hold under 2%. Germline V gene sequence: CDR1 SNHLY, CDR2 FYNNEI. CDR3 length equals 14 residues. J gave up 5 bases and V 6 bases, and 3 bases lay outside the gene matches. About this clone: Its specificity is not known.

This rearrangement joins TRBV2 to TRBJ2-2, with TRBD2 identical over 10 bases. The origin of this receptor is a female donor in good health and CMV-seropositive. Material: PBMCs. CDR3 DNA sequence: TGTGCCAGCAGAGCGGGAGGGCTGACCGGGGAGCTGTTTTTT. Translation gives CASRAGGLTGELFF.